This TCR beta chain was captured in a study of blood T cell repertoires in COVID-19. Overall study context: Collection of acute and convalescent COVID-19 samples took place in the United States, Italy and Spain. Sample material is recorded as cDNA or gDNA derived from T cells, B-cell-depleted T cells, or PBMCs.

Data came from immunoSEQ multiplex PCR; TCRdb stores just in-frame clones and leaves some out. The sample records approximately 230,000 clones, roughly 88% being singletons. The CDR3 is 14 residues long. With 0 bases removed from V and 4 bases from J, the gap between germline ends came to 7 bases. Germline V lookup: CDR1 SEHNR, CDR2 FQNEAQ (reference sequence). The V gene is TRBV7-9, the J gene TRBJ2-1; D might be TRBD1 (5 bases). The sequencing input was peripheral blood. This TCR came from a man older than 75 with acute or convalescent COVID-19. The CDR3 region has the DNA TGTGCCAGCAGCTTAGCGGGGCCTTACAATGAGCAGTTCTTC. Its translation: CASSLAGPYNEQFF.